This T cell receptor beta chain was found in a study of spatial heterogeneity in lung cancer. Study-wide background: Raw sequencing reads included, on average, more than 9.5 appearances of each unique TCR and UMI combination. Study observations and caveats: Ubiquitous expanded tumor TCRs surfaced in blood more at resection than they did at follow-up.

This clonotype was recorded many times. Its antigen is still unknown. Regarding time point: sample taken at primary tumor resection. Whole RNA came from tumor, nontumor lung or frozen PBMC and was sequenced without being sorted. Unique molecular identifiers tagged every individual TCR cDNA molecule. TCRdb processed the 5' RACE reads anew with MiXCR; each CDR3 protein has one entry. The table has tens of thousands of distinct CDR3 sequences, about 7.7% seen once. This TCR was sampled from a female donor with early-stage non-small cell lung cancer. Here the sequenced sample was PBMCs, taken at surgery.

CDR3 nucleotides: TGCGCCAGCACCCGCCGGTGGACAGGGGGCCATCAGCCCCAGCATTTT. Translated, it gives CASTRRWTGGHQPQHF. This chain joins TRBV4-1 and TRBJ1-5, with 11 bases aligning to TRBD1. CDR1 and CDR2 (germline): MGHRA, YSYEKL. With V trimmed by 7 bases and J by 5 bases, 10 bases remained unmatched. The CDR3 covers 16 residues.